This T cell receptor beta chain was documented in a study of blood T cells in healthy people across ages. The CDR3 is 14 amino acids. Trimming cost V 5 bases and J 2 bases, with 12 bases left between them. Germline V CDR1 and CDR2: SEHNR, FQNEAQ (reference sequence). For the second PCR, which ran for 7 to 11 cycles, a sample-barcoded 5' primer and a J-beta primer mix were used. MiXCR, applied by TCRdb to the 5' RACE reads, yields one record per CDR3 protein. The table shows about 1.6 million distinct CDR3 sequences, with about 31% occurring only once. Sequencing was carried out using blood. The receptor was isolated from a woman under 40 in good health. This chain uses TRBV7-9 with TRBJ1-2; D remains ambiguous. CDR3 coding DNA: TGTGCCAGCAGCCTCGCCCAGATAAACTATGGCTACACCTTC. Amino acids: CASSLAQINYGYTF.